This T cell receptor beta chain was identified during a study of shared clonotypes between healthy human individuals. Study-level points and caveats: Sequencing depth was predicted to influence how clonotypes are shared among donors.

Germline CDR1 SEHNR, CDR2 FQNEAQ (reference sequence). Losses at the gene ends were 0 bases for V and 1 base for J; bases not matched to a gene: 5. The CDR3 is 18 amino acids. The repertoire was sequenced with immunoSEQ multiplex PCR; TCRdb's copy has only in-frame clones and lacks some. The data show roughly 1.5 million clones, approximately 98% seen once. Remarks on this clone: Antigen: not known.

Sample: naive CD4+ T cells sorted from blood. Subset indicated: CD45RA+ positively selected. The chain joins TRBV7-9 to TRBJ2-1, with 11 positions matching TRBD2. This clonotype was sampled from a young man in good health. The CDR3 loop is CASSLAVSGRASYNEQFF. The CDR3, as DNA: TGTGCCAGCAGCTTAGCCGTTAGCGGGAGGGCATCCTACAATGAGCAGTTCTTC.